The rows below give T cell receptor beta chains drawn from one sample of a study of T cell repertoires in cytomegalovirus infection. In TCRdb, the reads were re-called with MiXCR into one record per CDR3 protein. The repertoire holds approximately 730,000 distinct CDR3 sequences, with about 30% as singletons. The antigens for these receptors are not known. Sequenced material: cultured PBMCs, taken from culture after CMV antigen stimulation. The receptor source for this set is a human donor in good health (CMV status not recorded). Some clones in this sample may be carry-over from other donors' samples. Each CDR3 is given without its conserved first and last residue. Each record gives: J gene, V gene, CDR3 protein.

TRBJ1-4	TRBV10-2	ASRGGMNEKLF
TRBJ1-2	TRBV7-3	ASILSGNRGNYGYT
TRBJ2-3	TRBV7-9	ASSLGSHTDTQY
TRBJ1-3	TRBV6-6	ASSSGQILGNTIY
TRBJ1-6	TRBV6-1	ASRVLRAPLYNSPLH
TRBJ1-2	TRBV12-3/TRBV12-4	ASRVEDYGYT
TRBJ1-1	TRBV14	ASSHPGARRNTEAF
TRBJ2-5	TRBV12-3/TRBV12-4	ASSPPGVQTQY
TRBJ2-5	TRBV10-3	AISEGQSGETQY
TRBJ1-4	TRBV28	ASKPGGANEKLF
TRBJ2-3	TRBV19	ASSLWSLADTQY
TRBJ2-1	TRBV7-6	ASSTGDNEQF
TRBJ2-7	TRBV7-2	ASSLLPGLIYEQY
TRBJ2-2	TRBV4-1	ASSQEGDLSPGELF
TRBJ2-3	TRBV20-1	SASARGVTDTQY
TRBJ1-1	TRBV4-2	ASSNPGLAEAF
TRBJ1-1	TRBV10-3	AISLRQGRYTEAF
TRBJ1-4	TRBV12-3/TRBV12-4	ASSLESWGEKLF
TRBJ2-3	TRBV2	ASSQTSELQY
TRBJ1-1	TRBV6-1	ASRRDSYRGNTEAF
TRBJ2-1	TRBV25-1	ASRVHLGDEQF
TRBJ2-5	TRBV7-2	ASSFRRRNLKIQETQY
TRBJ2-5	TRBV7-6	ASSFGLAGVQETQY
TRBJ1-6	TRBV11-2	ASSWGRIHASPNSPLH
TRBJ1-1	TRBV7-7	ASSLLQSTEAF
TRBJ2-7	TRBV6-5	ASRRGINSEQY